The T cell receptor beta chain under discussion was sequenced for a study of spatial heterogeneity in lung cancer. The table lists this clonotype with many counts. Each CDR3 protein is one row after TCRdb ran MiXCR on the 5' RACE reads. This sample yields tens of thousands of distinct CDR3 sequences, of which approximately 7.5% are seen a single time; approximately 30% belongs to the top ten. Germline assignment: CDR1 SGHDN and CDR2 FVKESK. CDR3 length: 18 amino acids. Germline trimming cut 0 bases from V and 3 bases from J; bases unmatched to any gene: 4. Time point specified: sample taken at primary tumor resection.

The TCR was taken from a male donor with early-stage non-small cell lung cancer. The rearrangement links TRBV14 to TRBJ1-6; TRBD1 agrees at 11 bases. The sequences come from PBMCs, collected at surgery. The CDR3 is CASSQEGQGGIYNSPLHF. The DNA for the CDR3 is TGTGCCAGCAGCCAAGAGGGACAGGGGGGTATCTATAATTCACCCCTCCACTTT.